This T cell receptor beta chain originates from a study of blood T cell repertoires in COVID-19. Participants, about 18 to 90 years old, spanned 24 US areas. V lost 2 bases, J lost 1 base, and 5 bases stayed unmatched. The CDR3 is made up of 16 amino acids. Germline lookup yields CDR1 ENHRY and CDR2 SYGVKD. In the study's own analysis: It was from reference gene primer amplification that nucleated cell counts were estimated. Libraries were prepared by immunoSEQ multiplex PCR; TCRdb keeps only in-frame clonotypes and omits some of them. From that table come the V and J calls and clone size; the DNA was used to work out D and trimming. In the table there are 140,000 to 150,000 clones, around nine tenths of which are singletons.

The sequenced sample consisted of PBMCs or T cells enriched from blood (not recorded which). The chain is built from TRBV10-3 and TRBJ2-1; TRBD1 matches at 7 bases. This sequence originates from a woman younger than 45 with acute COVID-19. Here the CDR3 DNA reads TGTGCCATCAGTGAGATGACAGGGTTGTCCTACAATGAGCAGTTCTTC. This sequence encodes CAISEMTGLSYNEQFF.